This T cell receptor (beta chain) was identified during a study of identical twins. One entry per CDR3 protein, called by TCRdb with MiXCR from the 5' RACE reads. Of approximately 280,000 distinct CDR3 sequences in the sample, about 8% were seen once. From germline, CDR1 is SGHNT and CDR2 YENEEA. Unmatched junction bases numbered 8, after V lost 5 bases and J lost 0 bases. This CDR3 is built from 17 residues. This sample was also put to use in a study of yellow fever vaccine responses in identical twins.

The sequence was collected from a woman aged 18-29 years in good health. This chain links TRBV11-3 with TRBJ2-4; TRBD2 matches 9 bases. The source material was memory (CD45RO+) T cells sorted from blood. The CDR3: CASSPIGTSRAKNIQYF. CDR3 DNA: TGTGCCAGCAGCCCTATTGGGACTAGCCGAGCCAAAAACATTCAGTACTTC.